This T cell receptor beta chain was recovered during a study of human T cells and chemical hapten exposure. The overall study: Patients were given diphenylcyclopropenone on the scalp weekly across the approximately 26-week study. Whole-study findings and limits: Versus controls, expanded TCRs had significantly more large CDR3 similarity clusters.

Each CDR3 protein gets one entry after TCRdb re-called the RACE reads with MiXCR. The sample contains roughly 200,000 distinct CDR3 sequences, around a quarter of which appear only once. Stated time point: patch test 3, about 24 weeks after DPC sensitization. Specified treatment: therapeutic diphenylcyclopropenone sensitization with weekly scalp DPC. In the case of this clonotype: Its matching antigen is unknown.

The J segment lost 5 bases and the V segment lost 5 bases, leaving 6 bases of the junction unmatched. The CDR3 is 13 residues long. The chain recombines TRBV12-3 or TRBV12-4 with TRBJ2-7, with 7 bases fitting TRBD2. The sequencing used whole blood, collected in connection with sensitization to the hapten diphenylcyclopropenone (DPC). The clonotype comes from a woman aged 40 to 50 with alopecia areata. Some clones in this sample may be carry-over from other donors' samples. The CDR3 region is CASSRAGNNEQYF. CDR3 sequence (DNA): TGTGCCAGCAGTCGAGCGGGAAATAACGAGCAGTACTTC.